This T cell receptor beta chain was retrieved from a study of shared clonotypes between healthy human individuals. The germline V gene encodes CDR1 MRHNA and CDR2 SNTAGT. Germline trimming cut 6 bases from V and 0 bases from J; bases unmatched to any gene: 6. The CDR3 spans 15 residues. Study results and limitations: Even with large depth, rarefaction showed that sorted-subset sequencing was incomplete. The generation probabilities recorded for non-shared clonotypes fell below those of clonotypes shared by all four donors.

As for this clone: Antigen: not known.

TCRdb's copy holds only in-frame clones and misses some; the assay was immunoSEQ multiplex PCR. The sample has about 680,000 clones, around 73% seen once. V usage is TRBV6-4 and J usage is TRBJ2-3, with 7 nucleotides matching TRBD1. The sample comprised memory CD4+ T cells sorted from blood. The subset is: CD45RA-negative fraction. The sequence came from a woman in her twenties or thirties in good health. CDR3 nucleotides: TGTGCCAGCAGCGCTTCACAGGGGAGCACAGATACGCAGTATTTT. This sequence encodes CASSASQGSTDTQYF.